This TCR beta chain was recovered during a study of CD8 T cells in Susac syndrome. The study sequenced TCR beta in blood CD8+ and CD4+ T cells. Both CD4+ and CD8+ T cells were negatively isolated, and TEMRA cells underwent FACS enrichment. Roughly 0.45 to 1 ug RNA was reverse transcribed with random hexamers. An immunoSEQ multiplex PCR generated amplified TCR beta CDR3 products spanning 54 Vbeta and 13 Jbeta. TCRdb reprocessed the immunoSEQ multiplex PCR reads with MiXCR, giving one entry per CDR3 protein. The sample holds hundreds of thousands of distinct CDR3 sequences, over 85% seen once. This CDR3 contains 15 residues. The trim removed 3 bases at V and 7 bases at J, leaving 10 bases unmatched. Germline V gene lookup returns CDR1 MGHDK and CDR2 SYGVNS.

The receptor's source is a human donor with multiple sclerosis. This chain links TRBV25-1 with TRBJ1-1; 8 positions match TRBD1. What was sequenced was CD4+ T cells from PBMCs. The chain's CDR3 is CASSDSGGTRVEAFF. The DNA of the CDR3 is TGTGCCAGCAGTGATTCAGGGGGCACAAGGGTTGAAGCTTTCTTT.